This record concerns one T cell receptor (beta chain) sequence. Its antigen is currently unknown. These data come from a study of beta chain features in type 1 diabetes. A CD45RO/CCR7/CD25/CD127/CD95/CD27 panel sorted naive, central memory, regulatory and stem cell-like memory CD4+ cells. Findings and caveats of the study: Significant though moderate, a shortening of TCRB CDR3s appeared in all four CD4+ subsets of Type 1 diabetes patients.

Expressed TCRB transcripts were sequenced after all isolated RNA was converted to cDNA. Produced via immunoSEQ multiplex PCR; TCRdb's table is partial and in-frame only. The repertoire holds about 360,000 clones, with roughly 12% as singletons. V lost 7 bases and J lost 9; bases outside the gene matches: 12. The CDR3 has 13 residues. From germline, CDR1 is SQVTM and CDR2 ANQGSEA. The V gene is TRBV29-1, the J gene TRBJ2-1; 7 bases map to TRBD2. The sequence was collected from a woman between 18 and 30 years old with type 1 diabetes. Sample: naive CD4+ T cells from blood. The CDR3 reads CSASAGGTAEQFF. The CDR3, as DNA: TGCAGCGCGTCAGCCGGGGGGACGGCTGAGCAGTTCTTC.